Each of the 27 T cell receptor beta chains below was sequenced from the same sample in a study of T-cell memory formation after mild COVID-19. TCRdb redid the calling of the 5' RACE reads with MiXCR, one entry per CDR3 protein. The sample lists roughly 370,000 distinct CDR3 sequences; about a sixth were seen once. The source material was PBMCs or a T cell subset sorted from them (not recorded which). The source is a man aged 18 to 35 who had mild COVID-19 (a few samples of this study predate the infection). Cell type and time point are not known.

This clonotype showed up many times. The chain couples TRBV4-2 to TRBJ2-2; D ambiguous. The CDR3 covers 16 residues. The V end was cut by 1 base, the J end by 6 bases, with 15 bases between. Germline CDR1 LGHNA, CDR2 YNFKEQ. The CDR3 is CASSQVPSRFAGELFF. The CDR3 DNA reads as TGTGCCAGCAGCCAAGTTCCTAGTAGATTCGCCGGGGAGCTGTTTTTT.

This clonotype was counted between two and nine times. CDR3 sequence: CATSDLGDSSGANVLTF. The CDR3, as DNA: TGTGCCACCAGTGATTTAGGGGATTCCTCTGGGGCCAACGTCCTGACTTTC. This chain joins TRBV24-1 and TRBJ2-6; TRBD1 might be the D (5 bases). The V gene's germline CDR1 is KGHDR and CDR2 SFDVKD. V dropped 1 base and J dropped 0 bases, with 9 bases sitting between them. This CDR3 region has 17 residues.

Only a few counts were recorded for this clonotype. The chain carries TRBV12-3 or TRBV12-4 and TRBJ1-4, with D possibly being TRBD1 (5 bases). The ends were cut back, 3 bases at V and 7 bases at J, with 21 bases in the middle. This CDR3 is 17 amino acids long. The CDR3 bases are TGTGCCAGCAGTTTGGGAAACGGCGGGGGATTTATTGAAAAACTGTTTTTT. Translated, it gives CASSLGNGGGFIEKLFF.

This clonotype was seen repeatedly, ten times or more. The V gene is TRBV28, the J gene TRBJ2-2; D possibly corresponds to TRBD1 (6 bases). The ends were cut back, 4 bases at V and 3 bases at J, with 9 bases in the middle. CDR1 and CDR2 from the germline V gene are MDHEN and SYDVKM. CDR3 length: 14 amino acids. Here the CDR3 DNA reads TGTGCCAGCAGTTGGGACACATACACCGGGGAGCTGTTTTTT. Protein product: CASSWDTYTGELFF.

The chain joins TRBV5-1 to TRBJ2-1, with 8 bases identical to TRBD1. The CDR3 runs to 16 residues. J was trimmed by 5 bases and V by 4 bases; bases with no gene match: 11. Germline V gene sequence: CDR1 SGHRS, CDR2 YFSETQ. This CDR3 is CASSTYGQGANNEQFF. As DNA, the CDR3 is TGCGCCAGCAGCACCTACGGACAGGGAGCCAACAATGAGCAGTTCTTC.

In this sample, this clonotype turned up a few times. The chain combines TRBV4-1 with TRBJ1-1, with TRBD1 as a possible D gene (5 bases). In germline, CDR1 is MGHRA, CDR2 YSYEKL. The V end was cut by 0 bases, the J end by 0 bases, with 11 bases between. The CDR3 sequence is 16 residues long. In nucleotides, the CDR3 is TGCGCCAGCAGCCAAGAAAGCGGCAGGGTGAACACTGAAGCTTTCTTT. It encodes CASSQESGRVNTEAFF.

CDR3 in DNA: TGTGCCAGCACCCCCTGGTCCCCCGTAAGGTACAATGAGCAGTTCTTC. Protein: CASTPWSPVRYNEQFF. V is TRBV6-2 or TRBV6-3 and J is TRBJ2-1; no clear D. This CDR3 spans 16 amino acids. Germline V gene data show CDR1 as MNHEY and CDR2 as SVGEGT. Trimming removed 7 bases from V and 4 bases from J, with 20 bases in between.

This clonotype was counted a few times. The gene calls are TRBV6-5 and TRBJ2-3; the D is unclear. Germline assignment: CDR1 MNHEY and CDR2 SVGAGI. The CDR3 runs to 11 residues. V was clipped by 7 bases and J by 6 bases, with 8 bases between them. The CDR3 coding sequence is TGTGCCAGCACCCGGGCGGATACGCAGTATTTT. This encodes CASTRADTQYF.

This clonotype turned up a few times. The chain employs TRBV18 and TRBJ2-7; no clear D. V was shortened by 0 bases and J by 7 bases, with 16 bases between the two germline ends. This CDR3 comprises 15 residues. Looked up from germline, CDR1 is KGHSH and CDR2 is LQKENI. CDR3 bases: TGTGCCAGCTCACCACCACCAGTCACACGTGGAGAGCAGTACTTC. It yields the protein CASSPPPVTRGEQYF.

This chain connects TRBV11-2 to TRBJ1-1; 7 bases line up with TRBD1. This CDR3 is 14 amino acids long. J lost 8 bases, V lost 2 bases, and 8 bases had no gene match. Germline values: CDR1 SGHAT, CDR2 FQNNGV. The CDR3 nucleotides are TGTGCCAGCAGCTTATTCAGGGGGGCAGGAGAAGCTTTCTTT. It specifies CASSLFRGAGEAFF.

V and J are TRBV2 and TRBJ1-6, with D possibly matching TRBD1 (6 bases). CDR3 length equals 13 residues. Trimming stripped 8 bases from V and 13 bases from J, with 18 bases between. Germline CDR1 is SNHLY and CDR2 is FYNNEI. This CDR3 reads CASRSGALRPLHF. CDR3 in DNA: TGTGCCAGCCGATCAGGGGCCCTAAGGCCCCTCCACTTT. The full variable domain, in which reference TRBV2 and TRBJ1-6 provide the parts outside the CDR3, is EPEVTQTPSHQVTQMGQEVILRCVPISNHLYFYWYRQILGQKVEFLVSFYNNEISEKSEIFDDQFSVERPDGSNFTLKIRSTKLEDSAMYFCASRSGALRPLHFGNGTRLTVT.

This clonotype came up a few times. The chain has TRBV25-1 and TRBJ2-5; the D gene is possibly TRBD2 (6 bases). Germline V gene sequence: CDR1 MGHDK, CDR2 SYGVNS. The CDR3 runs 15 residues. Deletions cut 4 bases from V and 5 bases from J, with 17 bases between. The CDR3 DNA follows: TGTGCCAGCAGTGTTCGCGGGGCCGCGTGGGAGACCCAGTACTTC. This translates into CASSVRGAAWETQYF.

The gene calls are TRBV7-2 and TRBJ2-5; 11 positions match TRBD1. CDR3 size: 15 residues. CDR1 SGHTA and CDR2 FQGNSA come from the germline V gene. Losses at the gene ends were 5 bases for V and 4 bases for J; bases not matched to a gene: 6. In DNA form, the CDR3 reads TGTGCCAGCAGCCTTTTTGGGACAGGGGGAGAGACCCAGTACTTC. Translated, it gives CASSLFGTGGETQYF.

This clonotype was seen a few times. The chain uses TRBV28 and TRBJ2-7; possibly TRBD2 for D (6 bases). The germline V gene encodes CDR1 MDHEN and CDR2 SYDVKM. The CDR3 length is 14 residues. V lost 6 bases to trimming and J lost 6 bases, with 18 bases between them. The CDR3 loop reads CASRPSFFGGEQYV. CDR3 nucleotide sequence: TGTGCCAGCAGGCCTAGCTTTTTCGGGGGCGAGCAGTACGTC.

This clonotype was recorded a few times. V usage is TRBV20-1 and J usage is TRBJ2-5; 11 bases are a match to TRBD2. The CDR3 covers 14 residues. V dropped 5 bases and J dropped 5; count of bases not matched to a gene: 7. Germline-derived CDR1 and CDR2 are DFQATT and SNEGSKA (reference sequence). DNA for the CDR3: TGCAGTGCTCGACTAGCGGGGCTTAGTGAGACCCAGTACTTC. It is translated as CSARLAGLSETQYF.

The chain links TRBV6-5 to TRBJ1-2; TRBD1 matches 11 bases. There are 12 residues in the CDR3. The V gene's germline CDR1 is MNHEY and CDR2 SVGAGI. The V and J ends lost 6 bases and 8 bases, in that order; junction bases with no gene match: 2. This CDR3 is CASRDRGRGYTF. Written as DNA, the CDR3 is TGTGCCAGCAGGGACAGGGGGCGCGGCTACACCTTC.

The CDR3 nucleotides read TGTGCCAGCAGGGTTGGTGGGCTTAAAGAGACCCAGTACTTC. This gives the protein CASRVGGLKETQYF. The J gene is TRBJ2-5, the V gene TRBV6-1; the D is unclear. The V end lost 6 bases, the J end lost 3 bases, and 14 bases lay between the germline ends. Germline lookup yields CDR1 MNHNS and CDR2 SASEGT. The CDR3 sequence is 14 residues long.

This clonotype showed up just a few times. The chain employs TRBV29-1 and TRBJ1-1; D not resolved. Germline values: CDR1 SQVTM, CDR2 ANQGSEA. Between the trimmed V and J ends, which lost 8 bases and 3 bases, there was a span of 13 bases. This CDR3 has 12 residues. The CDR3 nucleotides read TGCAGCACCCGGGGAGGGTACACTGAAGCTTTCTTT. Residues: CSTRGGYTEAFF.

The table lists this clonotype with a few counts. The rearrangement uses TRBV6-2 or TRBV6-3 and TRBJ2-5; 9 bases align to TRBD2. V lost 6 bases to trimming and J lost 6 bases; unmatched junction nucleotides: 11. Germline V gene data show CDR1 as MNHEY and CDR2 as SVGEGT. The CDR3 totals 15 residues. The chain's CDR3 is CASRRLAGTRQTQYF. The CDR3 coding sequence is TGTGCCAGCAGACGCCTAGCGGGGACTCGTCAGACCCAGTACTTC.

The rearrangement joins TRBV29-1 to TRBJ2-2; D is ambiguous. V shed 4 bases and J shed 5 bases, with 11 bases lying between them. The CDR3 loop spans 13 amino acids. Germline CDR1 reads SQVTM; CDR2 reads ANQGSEA. CDR3 residues: CSVAPRWTGELFF. CDR3 sequence (DNA): TGCAGCGTTGCTCCCCGGTGGACCGGGGAGCTGTTTTTT.

This clonotype was observed a few times. The genes are TRBV5-6 and TRBJ2-5, with TRBD1 matching 8 bases. Germline CDR1 reads SGHDT; CDR2 reads YYEEEE. The CDR3 loop spans 16 amino acids. Trimming removed 6 bases from V and 2 bases from J; junction bases left unmatched: 12. The CDR3 DNA sequence: TGTGCCAGCACCAATTCACGCACAGGGGGGCAAGAGACCCAGTACTTC. This gives the protein CASTNSRTGGQETQYF.

This clonotype was seen a few times. The genes are TRBV24-1 and TRBJ2-1; 9 nucleotides agree with TRBD2. Germline lookup yields CDR1 KGHDR and CDR2 SFDVKD. The V gene end was trimmed by 3 bases and the J gene end by 4 bases; junction bases not matched to a gene: 6. CDR3 length: 16 amino acids. CDR3 bases: TGTGCCACCAGTGATAGCACTAGCGGGCTTTACAATGAGCAGTTCTTC. This gives the protein CATSDSTSGLYNEQFF.

A few counts support this clonotype. This chain joins TRBV12-3 or TRBV12-4 and TRBJ1-1; 8 bases fit TRBD1. J was trimmed by 1 base and V by 7 bases; bases with no gene match: 8. This CDR3 is 15 amino acids long. CDR3 residues: CASNIGQGPNTEAFF. The CDR3, as DNA: TGTGCCAGCAATATCGGACAGGGACCGAACACTGAAGCTTTCTTT.

The genes are TRBV3-1 and TRBJ2-1; 8 bases align to TRBD2. This CDR3 comprises 15 residues. CDR1 is LGHDT and CDR2 is YNNKEL in the germline V gene (reference sequence). J lost 3 bases, V lost 5 bases, and 6 bases had no gene match. The CDR3 here is CASSTSGDGYNEQFF. The CDR3 DNA sequence: TGTGCCAGCAGCACTAGCGGAGACGGCTACAATGAGCAGTTCTTC.

This clonotype appeared many times. V gene TRBV20-1 combines with J gene TRBJ2-1; 7 positions agree with TRBD2. The germline gives CDR1 DFQATT, CDR2 SNEGSKA (reference sequence). CDR3 length: 12 amino acids. Trimming took 5 bases from V and 9 from J; bases not matched to a gene: 7. CDR3 nucleotides: TGCAGTGCTTACGGGACTAATATTGAGCAGTTCTTC. Protein sequence: CSAYGTNIEQFF.

V gene TRBV5-1 combines with J gene TRBJ2-3, with 10 bases fitting TRBD2. The CDR3 is 18 residues long. V lost 4 bases, J lost 2 bases, and 13 bases stayed unmatched. CDR1 and CDR2 (germline): SGHRS, YFSETQ. The CDR3 is CASSGVGLAGAFTDTQYF. CDR3 DNA sequence: TGCGCCAGCAGCGGCGTAGGGCTAGCGGGGGCCTTCACAGATACGCAGTATTTT.

This clonotype was found a few times. This rearrangement joins TRBV6-6 to TRBJ2-7; 10 positions agree with TRBD1. CDR1 and CDR2 from the germline V gene are MNHNY and SVGAGI (reference sequence). V lost 6 bases and J lost 2; bases outside the gene matches: 4. There are 14 residues in the CDR3. CDR3: CASRQGTGAYEQYV. Written as DNA, the CDR3 is TGTGCCAGCAGACAGGGGACAGGGGCCTACGAGCAGTACGTC.